These 15 T cell receptor beta chains were all obtained from the same sample, sequenced in a study of control samples from healthy donors and cancer patients (dated by TCRdb to 2020 to 2022). Receptors were amplified or captured by the immunoSEQ multiplex PCR assay. TCRdb carries this immuneACCESS record with in-frame sequences only. Its versions omit some clonotypes, under half of them owing to an unresolved V gene in the studies checked, with the rest unexplained. The sample table records roughly 180,000 clones; around 94% of these occur just once. Approximately 1.4% of the sample comes from the top ten. The sequencing sample was made of blood. Source of these receptors: a woman between 18 and 30 years old in good health.

This chain connects TRBV10-1 to TRBJ2-1, with 9 bases matching TRBD2. The V gene's germline CDR1 is WNHNN and CDR2 SYGVQD (reference sequence). After removal of 2 bases from V and 4 bases from J, the junction contained 6 bases not matched to a gene. The CDR3 is 16 residues long. CDR3 residues: CASSERGGARYNEQFF. In nucleotides, the CDR3 is TGCGCCAGCAGTGAGCGCGGGGGGGCAAGATACAATGAGCAGTTCTTC.

The rearrangement uses TRBV9 and TRBJ2-2; TRBD2 agrees at 14 bases. CDR1 SGDLS and CDR2 YYNGEE come from the germline V gene. V shed 3 bases and J 4 bases; nucleotides not matched to a gene: 11. This CDR3 has 19 amino acids. CDR3 sequence (DNA): TGTGCCAGCAGCGCCACGCAGGGACTAGCGGGGGCAGGCACCGGGGAGCTGTTTTTT. This encodes CASSATQGLAGAGTGELFF.

A single count supports this clone. The chain combines TRBV7-2 with TRBJ2-7; 9 bases fit TRBD1. From germline, CDR1 is SGHTA and CDR2 FQGNSA. The V and J ends lost 1 base and 2 bases, in that order; junction bases with no gene match: 9. The CDR3 runs to 17 residues. CDR3 amino acids: CASSLEAGNRGPYEQYF. CDR3 DNA: TGTGCCAGCAGCTTAGAGGCCGGGAACAGGGGGCCCTACGAGCAGTACTTC.

J is TRBJ2-7 and V is TRBV9; no clear D. The CDR3 is 14 residues long. Trimming left V 3 bases short and J 3 bases short, with 13 bases between. Germline loops: CDR1 SGDLS, CDR2 YYNGEE. CDR3 sequence (DNA): TGTGCCAGCAGCGAAGGTCGCGCAGGCTACGAGCAGTACTTC. Protein: CASSEGRAGYEQYF.

The chain is built from TRBV5-6 and TRBJ1-3; weak D call: TRBD1 (5 bases). From germline, CDR1 is SGHDT and CDR2 YYEEEE. The CDR3 length is 15 residues. Trimming left V 4 bases short and J 1 base short, with 12 bases between. CDR3 region: CASSPGPLSGNTIYF. Here the CDR3 DNA reads TGTGCCAGCAGCCCGGGACCGCTATCTGGAAACACCATATATTTT.

CDR3 amino acids: CASSGQSLGRYGYTF. The CDR3 bases are TGTGCCAGCAGCGGACAGTCCCTCGGGAGGTATGGCTACACCTTC. The genes are TRBV9 and TRBJ1-2, with D possibly being TRBD1 (5 bases). V was cut by 3 bases and J by 5 bases, with 17 bases left in between. Germline V gene data show CDR1 as SGDLS and CDR2 as YYNGEE. There are 15 residues in the CDR3.

V and J are TRBV11-3 and TRBJ1-2; the match to TRBD1 covers 9 bases. In germline, CDR1 is SGHNT, CDR2 YENEEA. The trim removed 5 bases at V and 3 bases at J, leaving 16 bases unmatched. The CDR3 consists of 18 residues. The CDR3 here is CASSPALGQGKADYGYTF. The CDR3 DNA reads TGTGCCAGCAGCCCAGCCCTCGGACAGGGGAAGGCGGACTATGGCTACACCTTC. Full variable domain (outside the CDR3, taken from reference TRBV11-3 and TRBJ1-2): EAGVVQSPRYKIIEKKQPVAFWCNPISGHNTLYWYLQNLGQGPELLIRYENEEAVDDSQLPKDRFSAERLKGVDSTLKIQPAELGDSAVYLCASSPALGQGKADYGYTFGSGTRLTVV.

The V gene is TRBV29-1, the J gene TRBJ1-2; 9 nucleotides match TRBD1. The junction had 3 bases not matched to a gene; V was cut back by 2 bases and J by 8 bases. Germline CDR1 and CDR2: SQVTM and ANQGSEA. The CDR3 has 12 amino acids. CDR3 DNA: TGCAGCGTTGAAACAGGGGGCAGGGGCTACACCTTC. This translates into CSVETGGRGYTF.

The J gene is TRBJ1-1, the V gene TRBV6-4; D may be TRBD1 (5 bases). Germline CDR1 and CDR2: MRHNA and SNTAGT. CDR3 length: 16 residues. Trimming cost V 8 bases and J 1 base, with 20 bases left between them. CDR3: CASGPGMIVGNTEAFF. In DNA form, the CDR3 reads TGTGCCAGCGGGCCAGGGATGATCGTTGGGAACACTGAAGCTTTCTTT.

The genes are TRBV10-1 and TRBJ1-1; no firm D call. The V end was cut by 0 bases, the J end by 0 bases, with 8 bases between. Germline loops: CDR1 WNHNN, CDR2 SYGVQD (reference sequence). The CDR3 sequence is 15 residues long. The CDR3 DNA reads as TGCGCCAGCAGTGAGTCGATAGGAATGAACACTGAAGCTTTCTTT. This encodes CASSESIGMNTEAFF.

The CDR3 reads CASSILSGRTEAFF. CDR3 sequence (DNA): TGTGCCAGTAGTATTCTGTCCGGGCGGACTGAAGCTTTCTTT. This chain uses TRBV19 with TRBJ1-1; D uncertain. CDR1 is LNHDA, CDR2 SQIVND, per germline (reference sequence). Trimming cost V 3 bases and J 5 bases, with 13 bases left between them. The CDR3 is 14 amino acids.

This chain connects TRBV7-6 to TRBJ2-7, with 7 bases that match TRBD1. J was trimmed by 3 bases and V by 5 bases; bases with no gene match: 4. Looked up from germline, CDR1 is SGHVS and CDR2 is FNYEAQ. This CDR3 comprises 13 residues. Written as DNA, the CDR3 is TGTGCCAGCAGCCAGACAGGGTTCTACGAGCAGTACTTC. Protein sequence: CASSQTGFYEQYF.

The CDR3 sequence is CASSLLAGGGETQYF. The CDR3 DNA follows: TGTGCCAGCAGCCTTCTAGCGGGAGGAGGGGAGACCCAGTACTTC. V is TRBV11-2 and J is TRBJ2-5; 11 nucleotides line up with TRBD2. J gave up 5 bases and V 5 bases, and 7 bases lay outside the gene matches. Germline-derived CDR1 and CDR2 are SGHAT and FQNNGV. This CDR3 comprises 15 residues.

The genes are TRBV6-5 and TRBJ2-4; perhaps TRBD2 as D (6 bases). From germline, CDR1 is MNHEY and CDR2 SVGAGI. This CDR3 has 14 residues. Trimming removed 7 bases from V and 6 bases from J, with 16 bases in between. The CDR3: CASTRGGEVNIQYF. Here the CDR3 DNA reads TGTGCCAGCACCCGAGGAGGGGAGGTAAACATTCAGTACTTC.

The chain combines TRBV4-2 with TRBJ1-1, with no clear D. Germline loops: CDR1 LGHNA, CDR2 YNFKEQ. The CDR3 covers 14 residues. Trimming pared 0 bases from V and 3 bases from J, leaving 8 bases between. As DNA, the CDR3 is TGTGCCAGCAGCCAAGATCGGAGGTACACTGAAGCTTTCTTT. Encoded protein: CASSQDRRYTEAFF.